Described below is a single T cell receptor beta chain sequence and its context. The sample originates from a study of blood T cell repertoires in COVID-19. Study information: COVID-19 samples from acute and convalescent phases originated in the United States, Italy and Spain.

In the source study's methods: Reference gene primer amplification gave nucleated cell count estimates. The table came from immunoSEQ multiplex PCR; TCRdb's copy has only in-frame clones and leaves some out. Clone size and the V and J calls come from that table; the DNA yielded D and trimming. The sample has approximately 200,000 clones, 75% to 90% seen once; the top ten hold approximately 4.8%. V gave up 3 bases and J gave up 2 bases, with 8 bases separating them. The germline CDR1 and CDR2 sequences are PRHDT and FYEKMQ (reference sequence). The length of the CDR3 is 14 residues. V gene TRBV13 combines with J gene TRBJ1-3, with D possibly being TRBD1 (6 bases). The receptor comes from a woman between 25 and 40 years old who had been exposed to COVID-19. Sequenced material: PBMCs or T cells enriched from blood (not recorded which). CDR3 loop: CASSFTGTGNTIYF. In nucleotides, the CDR3 is TGTGCCAGCAGCTTTACAGGGACTGGAAACACCATATATTTT.